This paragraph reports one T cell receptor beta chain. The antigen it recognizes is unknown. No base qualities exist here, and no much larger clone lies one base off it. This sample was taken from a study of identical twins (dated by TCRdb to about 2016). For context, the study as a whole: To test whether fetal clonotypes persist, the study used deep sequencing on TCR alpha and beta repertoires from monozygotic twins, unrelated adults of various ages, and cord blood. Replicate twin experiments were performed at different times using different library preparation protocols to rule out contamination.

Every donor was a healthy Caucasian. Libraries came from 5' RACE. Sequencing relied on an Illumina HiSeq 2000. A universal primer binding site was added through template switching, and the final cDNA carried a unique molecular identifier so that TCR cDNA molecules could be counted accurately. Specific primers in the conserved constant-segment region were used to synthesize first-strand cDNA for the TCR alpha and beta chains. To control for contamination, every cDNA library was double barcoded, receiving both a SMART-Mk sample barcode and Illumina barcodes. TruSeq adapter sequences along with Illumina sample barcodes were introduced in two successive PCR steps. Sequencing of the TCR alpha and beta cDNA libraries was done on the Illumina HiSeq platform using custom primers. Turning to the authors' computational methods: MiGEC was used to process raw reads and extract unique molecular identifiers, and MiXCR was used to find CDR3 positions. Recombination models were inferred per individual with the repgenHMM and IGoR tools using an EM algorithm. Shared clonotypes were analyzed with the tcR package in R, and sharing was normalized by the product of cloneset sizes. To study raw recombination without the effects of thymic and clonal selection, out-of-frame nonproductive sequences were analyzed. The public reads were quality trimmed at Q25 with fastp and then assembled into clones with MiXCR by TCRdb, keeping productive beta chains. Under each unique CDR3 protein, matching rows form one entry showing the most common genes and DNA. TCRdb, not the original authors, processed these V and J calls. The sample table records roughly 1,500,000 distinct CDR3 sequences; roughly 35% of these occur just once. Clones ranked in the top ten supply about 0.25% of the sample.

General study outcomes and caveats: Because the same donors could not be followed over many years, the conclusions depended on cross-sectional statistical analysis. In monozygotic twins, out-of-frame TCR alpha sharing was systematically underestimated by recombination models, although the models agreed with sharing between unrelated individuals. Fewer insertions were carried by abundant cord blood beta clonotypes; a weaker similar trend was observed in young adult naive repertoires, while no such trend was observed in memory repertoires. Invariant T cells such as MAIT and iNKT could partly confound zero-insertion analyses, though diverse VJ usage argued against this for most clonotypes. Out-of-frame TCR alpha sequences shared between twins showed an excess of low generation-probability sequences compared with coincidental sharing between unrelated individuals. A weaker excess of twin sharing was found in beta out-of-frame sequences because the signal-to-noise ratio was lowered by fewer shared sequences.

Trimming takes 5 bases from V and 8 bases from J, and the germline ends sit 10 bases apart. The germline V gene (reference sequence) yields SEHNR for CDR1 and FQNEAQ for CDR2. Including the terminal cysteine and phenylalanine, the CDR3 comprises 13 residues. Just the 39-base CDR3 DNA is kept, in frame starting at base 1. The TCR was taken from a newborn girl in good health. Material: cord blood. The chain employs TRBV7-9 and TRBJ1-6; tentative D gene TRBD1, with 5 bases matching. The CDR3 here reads CASSPGGDSPLHF. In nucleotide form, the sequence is TGTGCCAGCAGCCCCGGGGGAGATTCACCCCTCCACTTT.